This passage covers 16 T cell receptor beta chains from one sample sequenced in a study of blood T cells in healthy people across ages. Together with a sample-barcoded 5' primer, a J-beta primer mix was included in a second PCR lasting roughly 6 to 12 cycles. TCRdb recomputed calls from the 5' RACE reads with MiXCR, one row per CDR3 protein. In the table there are fewer than 1.5 million distinct CDR3 sequences, 42% of which are singletons. Sequencing input: blood. Receptors were obtained from a woman aged 18-29 years in good health.

The sample holds a few counts of this clonotype. The chain couples TRBV24-1 to TRBJ2-7; D is perhaps TRBD1 or TRBD2 (5 bases each). V was pared by 7 bases and J by 5 bases, with 20 bases between. Per germline, CDR1 KGHDR and CDR2 SFDVKD. The CDR3 length is 15 residues. CDR3 in amino acids: CATRYRDPLRHEQYF. DNA of the CDR3: TGTGCCACCAGATACCGGGACCCCCTGAGACACGAGCAGTACTTC.

About this clonotype: Germline and junction disagree at one end, which may indicate a read error. The V gene is TRBV7-9, the J gene TRBJ2-1; D is perhaps TRBD1 or TRBD2 (6 bases each). The CDR3 spans 15 residues. CDR1 and CDR2 from the germline V gene are SEHNR and FQNEAQ (reference sequence). As DNA, the CDR3 is TGTGTCAGCAGCTTAGGAGGGGGATTTAGCAATGAGCAGTTCTTC. Translated: CVSSLGGGFSNEQFF. Full variable domain (outside the CDR3, taken from reference TRBV7-9 and TRBJ2-1): DTGVSQNPRHKITKRGQNVTFRCDPISEHNRLYWYRQTLGQGPEFLTYFQNEAQLEKSRLLSDRFSAERPKGSFSTLEIQRTEQGDSAMYLCVSSLGGGFSNEQFFGPGTRLTVL.

The V call is TRBV3-1, the J call TRBJ2-5; 7 bases are a match to TRBD1. The CDR3 consists of 11 residues. V was clipped by 6 bases and J by 13 bases; unmatched bases: 8. Per the germline V gene, CDR1 is LGHDT and CDR2 is YNNKEL (reference sequence). CDR3 loop: CASRGTGDPYF. CDR3 nucleotides: TGTGCCAGCAGGGGTACAGGGGATCCGTACTTC.

CDR3 protein: CASSARVGEKLFF. The DNA of the CDR3 is TGTGCCAGCAGTGCCCGGGTGGGTGAAAAACTGTTTTTT. The V and J genes are TRBV12-3 or TRBV12-4 and TRBJ1-4; D gene unclear. V lost 5 bases and J lost 7, with 11 bases in between. The CDR3 totals 13 residues.

The genes are TRBV21-1 and TRBJ2-5; the table's D gene call, TRBD1, was not cross checked with the DNA. TRBV21-1 is an annotated pseudogene. The CDR3 runs to 14 residues. In DNA form, the CDR3 reads TGTGCCAGCAGCGGCAGGGGGAAAGAAGAGACCCAGTACTTC. The encoded protein is CASSGRGKEETQYF.

This clonotype has more than one count but fewer than ten. The chain recombines TRBV29-1 with TRBJ1-1; D is uncertain. Trimming took 2 bases from V and 11 from J, leaving 15 bases between them. CDR3 length: 12 amino acids. The germline CDR1 and CDR2 sequences are SQVTM and ANQGSEA. The CDR3 DNA follows: TGCAGCGTTGAACTGGCCGGCCTCGGGGCTTTCTTT. Translated: CSVELAGLGAFF.

V is TRBV7-9 and J is TRBJ2-7; 12 bases are shared with TRBD2. CDR1 and CDR2 from the germline V gene are SEHNR and FQNEAQ (reference sequence). This CDR3 has 20 amino acids. Trimming removed 1 base from V and 7 bases from J; junction bases left unmatched: 20. The CDR3: CASSLVRGLAGVSSYNEQYF. CDR3 bases: TGTGCCAGCAGCTTAGTTAGGGGACTAGCGGGTGTGAGCTCCTACAATGAGCAGTACTTC.

The genes are TRBV10-3 and TRBJ1-2; D call uncertain. The CDR3 covers 13 residues. Trimming left V 2 bases short and J 2 bases short, with 6 bases between. Germline V gives CDR1 ENHRY, CDR2 SYGVKD. The CDR3 bases are TGTGCCATCAGTGAGGTCGACAACTATGGCTACACCTTC. Its protein product is CAISEVDNYGYTF.

The chain employs TRBV4-1 and TRBJ1-2, with D perhaps TRBD1 (6 bases). The CDR3 is 15 residues long. The V and J ends lost 5 bases and 7 bases respectively, with 20 bases between them. Per the germline V gene, CDR1 is MGHRA and CDR2 is YSYEKL. DNA for the CDR3: TGCGCCAGCAGCAACTCGGGGGGGCTCGATGGTGGCTACACCTTC. Protein sequence: CASSNSGGLDGGYTF.

The V and J genes are TRBV4-1 and TRBJ2-1; 7 nucleotides agree with TRBD2. Germline CDR1 and CDR2: MGHRA and YSYEKL. The ends lost 3 bases at V and 10 bases at J; junction bases unmatched: 21. The CDR3 is made up of 18 amino acids. CDR3 in amino acids: CASSHRRSGTRRNWEQFF. The DNA of the CDR3 is TGCGCCAGCAGCCACCGGAGGAGCGGGACTCGACGTAATTGGGAGCAGTTCTTC.

This clonotype was seen ten or more times. The chain has TRBV29-1 and TRBJ2-7; perhaps TRBD2 as D (5 bases). Germline CDR1 is SQVTM and CDR2 is ANQGSEA. The CDR3 has 13 amino acids. Trimming removed 4 bases from V and 0 bases from J, with 10 bases in between. CDR3 DNA: TGCAGCGTTGTGGAGCGGATCTCCTACGAGCAGTACTTC. Its protein product is CSVVERISYEQYF.

In its sample, this clonotype was seen a few times. The genes are TRBV20-1 and TRBJ2-1; D gene ambiguous. Looked up from germline, CDR1 is DFQATT and CDR2 is SNEGSKA (reference sequence). The CDR3 has 13 amino acids. Trimming cost V 7 bases and J 0 bases, with 10 bases left between them. The CDR3 nucleotides are TGCAGTGTAGTACGGAGCTCCTACAATGAGCAGTTCTTC. It yields the protein CSVVRSSYNEQFF.

The chain has TRBV15 and TRBJ2-3; TRBD2 agrees at 8 bases. The J segment lost 7 bases and the V segment lost 8 bases, leaving 11 bases of the junction unmatched. The germline V gene has CDR1 LNHNV and CDR2 YYDKDF (reference sequence). This CDR3 is built from 14 residues. CDR3 region: CATAEGGRWNTQYF. The CDR3 DNA follows: TGTGCCACCGCGGAGGGCGGGAGGTGGAATACGCAGTATTTT.

V is TRBV5-1 and J is TRBJ2-5; 9 bases are shared with TRBD1. V gave up 0 bases and J gave up 2 bases; unmatched junction bases: 5. The CDR3 totals 16 residues. Germline assignment: CDR1 SGHRS and CDR2 YFSETQ. CDR3 sequence reads: CASSLGGQGYQETQYF. CDR3 DNA sequence: TGCGCCAGCAGCTTGGGGGGACAGGGTTATCAAGAGACCCAGTACTTC.

On this clonotype: A junction boundary mismatches the germline segment, possibly from a read error. The chain couples TRBV7-9 to TRBJ2-2, with 8 bases aligning to TRBD1. CDR1 is SEHNR, CDR2 FQNEAQ, per germline (reference sequence). The CDR3 extends over 17 amino acids. The CDR3: CASSARTGSGNAGELFF. DNA of the CDR3: TGTGCCAGCAGCGCTCGGACAGGGAGTGGGAACGCCGGGGAGCTGTTTTTT.

The chain links TRBV7-9 to TRBJ2-1; the match to TRBD2 covers 9 bases. Germline V gives CDR1 SEHNR, CDR2 FQNEAQ (reference sequence). The V and J ends lost 3 bases and 3 bases, in that order; junction bases with no gene match: 3. CDR3 size: 15 residues. The CDR3 bases are TGTGCCAGCAGCTTTAGCGGGAGATTCTACAATGAGCAGTTCTTC. Its translation: CASSFSGRFYNEQFF.